This T cell receptor (beta chain) is from a study of PD-1 blockade in classical Hodgkin lymphoma. General study results and limits: Newly diagnosed patients were reported to exhibit reduced baseline TCR diversity relative to healthy donors. Newly diagnosed patients had diversity similar to the baseline diversity of complete responders.

Produced via immunoSEQ multiplex PCR; TCRdb's table is partial and in-frame only. The table lists around 34,000 clones, around 80% of them singletons. Trimming took off 2 bases at V and 4 bases at J, with 9 bases between the two ends. Germline-derived CDR1 and CDR2 are PRHDT and FYEKMQ (reference sequence). This CDR3 is built from 14 residues. A few counts support this clone. Its target is unknown. Each patient's relapse followed autologous stem cell transplantation, and brentuximab vedotin exposure varied. Best responses included complete response and partial response; otherwise, the best response was progressive disease.

Material: peripheral blood mononuclear cells (PBMCs), obtained before the second cycle of nivolumab. The J gene is TRBJ1-5, the V gene TRBV13, with D maybe TRBD1 (5 bases). This TCR derives from a human donor with classical Hodgkin lymphoma. CDR3 loop: CASSLRGLNQPQHF. The CDR3 DNA sequence: TGTGCCAGCAGCTTAAGGGGACTGAATCAGCCCCAGCATTTT.